A selection of T cell receptor beta chains follows, all from one sample in a study of OX40 agonist ivuxolimab in advanced cancers. Profiled with immunoSEQ multiplex PCR; TCRdb holds only in-frame clones, not every one. The profile shows 90,000 to 95,000 clones, around 87% of them singletons. The input for sequencing was CD4+ or CD8+ T cells sorted from blood, taken in a trial of the OX40 agonist ivuxolimab. These receptors all come from an adult with an advanced solid tumor such as melanoma, head and neck, liver or kidney cancer. Both conserved end residues are part of each CDR3.

>TRBV5-4|TRBJ1-3
CASSQETGTSSGNTIYF
>TRBV4-2|TRBJ2-7
CASSQDASLAGYEQYF
>TRBV2|TRBJ1-3
CASSHEVSGNTIYF
>TRBV11-1|TRBJ2-5
CASSLSSGSILETQYF
>TRBV19|TRBJ1-2
CASSKQGGANYGYTF
>TRBV28|TRBJ1-5
CASRPGGLGNQPQHF
>TRBV29-1|TRBJ2-5
CSVEERAGVIETQYF
>TRBV14|TRBJ2-1
CASSHAGQGLSNEQFF
>TRBV6-1|TRBJ2-5
CASSESGGRGETQYF
>TRBV14|TRBJ1-2
CASSQFNRRSRPNYGYTF
>TRBV5-4|TRBJ2-1
CASEPGLAGVDEQFF
>TRBV19|TRBJ2-5
CASSSAPSGILETQYF
>TRBV10-3|TRBJ1-1
CAISESGANTEAFF
>TRBV10-3|TRBJ1-5
CAINSDGNQPQHF
>TRBV19|TRBJ1-2
CASSIGNRGIYGYTF
>TRBV5-1|TRBJ2-5
CASSLDSQETQYF
>TRBV19|TRBJ1-1
CASSIGYRTGNTEAFF
>TRBV11-2|TRBJ2-2
CASNSRVQGMSGELFF
>TRBV15|TRBJ2-3
CATSGSGRPSTDTQYF
>TRBV2|TRBJ2-1
CASSERESSYNEQFF
>TRBV5-1|TRBJ1-2
CASSLGASGDGYTF
>TRBV2|TRBJ2-7
CASSDRPYEQYF
>TRBV27|TRBJ2-3
CASSFTPGTSGRDTQYF
>TRBV6-1|TRBJ1-1
CASTYRSYEAFF
>TRBV9|TRBJ2-6
CASSVGVSGANVLTF
>TRBV9|TRBJ1-2
CASRTSGGYYGYTF
>TRBV5-1|TRBJ2-1
CASSMGQGNYNEQFF
>TRBV15|TRBJ2-7
CATSRVGDSFWEQYF
>TRBV5-1|TRBJ1-3
CASSLAGTSNTIYF
>TRBV28|TRBJ1-1
CASSLSPGRGNEAFF
>TRBV2|TRBJ1-2
CASVGGGSNYGYTF
>TRBV29-1|TRBJ2-5
CSAIDRPETQYF
>TRBV10-3|TRBJ1-1
CAQRARHTEAFF
>TRBV5-4|TRBJ2-1
CASSWGVREDEQFF
>TRBV6-5|TRBJ2-5
CASTNAGLKETQYF
>TRBV18|TRBJ1-1
CASSQDSVANTEAFF
>TRBV7-8|TRBJ1-4
CASSFGRVATNEKLFF
>TRBV19|TRBJ2-2
CASSIFGGTNTGELFF
>TRBV29-1|TRBJ2-1
CSVAEGGNYNEQFF
>TRBV5-1|TRBJ1-6
CASREATGGNSPLHF
>TRBV30|TRBJ2-4
CAWRAGAKNIQYF
>TRBV6-5|TRBJ2-7
CASSESQQVGEQYF
>TRBV5-1|TRBJ1-3
CASSLTTQGGNTIYF
>TRBV6-1|TRBJ1-2
CASSELGGPNYGYTF
>TRBV11-2|TRBJ1-2
CASSLDPGYGYTF
>TRBV6-5|TRBJ1-5
CASSVDRGGQPQHF
>TRBV15|TRBJ1-5
CATSTDRGVQPQHF
>TRBV6-5|TRBJ1-2
CASTDRGWDGYTF
>TRBV11-3|TRBJ2-3
CASSLDAPSGKRDTQYF
>TRBV6-5|TRBJ2-1
CASSPASGIYNEQFF
>TRBV7-2|TRBJ2-1
CASSGLAVYNEQFF
>TRBV11-3|TRBJ2-5
CASSLGPGLAGEETQYF
>TRBV28|TRBJ2-5
CASSSQQDPRAETQYF
>TRBV27|TRBJ1-2
CASSLDMSISGYTF
>TRBV25-1|TRBJ1-4
CASSEYLGAPNEKLFF